The 30 T cell receptor beta chains below come from one sample, sequenced in a study of CD8 T cells in ankylosing spondylitis. Study observations and caveats: Seemingly characteristic of ankylosing spondylitis blood was a TCR beta motif consisting of eight highly homologous variants.

Their recognized antigens are unknown. TCRdb re-analysed the 5' RACE reads in MiXCR, keeping a single row per CDR3 protein. The sample lists hundreds of thousands of distinct CDR3 sequences, under 20% seen once, with just over 1% in the top ten. The source material was blood, either unsorted or a sorted T cell fraction (not recorded which). Receptors were obtained from a male donor with ankylosing spondylitis.

The chain joins TRBV12-3 or TRBV12-4 to TRBJ2-3, with 10 bases matching TRBD2. J lost 4 bases, V lost 2 bases, and 3 bases had no gene match. This CDR3 comprises 15 residues. Here the CDR3 reads CASSLSGGDSDTQYF. The DNA for the CDR3 is TGTGCCAGCAGTTTAAGCGGGGGGGACTCAGATACGCAGTATTTT.

In this sample, this clonotype turned up many times. The chain joins TRBV12-3 or TRBV12-4 to TRBJ2-7; 7 bases map to TRBD2. V was pared by 2 bases and J by 0 bases, with 4 bases of the junction left unmatched. This CDR3 is built from 15 residues. Here the CDR3 DNA reads TGTGCCAGCAGTTTATGGGGGGGAACCTCCTACGAGCAGTACTTC. Amino acids: CASSLWGGTSYEQYF.

This clonotype appeared a few times. The chain is built from TRBV20-1 and TRBJ2-7, with TRBD2 matching over 9 bases. There are 14 residues in the CDR3. Losses at the gene ends were 0 bases for V and 2 bases for J; bases not matched to a gene: 2. The V gene's germline CDR1 is DFQATT and CDR2 SNEGSKA (reference sequence). The CDR3 here is CSARETSGPYEQYF. In DNA form, the CDR3 reads TGCAGTGCTAGAGAGACTAGCGGCCCCTACGAGCAGTACTTC.

Only a few counts were recorded for this clonotype. CDR3 DNA sequence: TGCGCCAGCAGCTTGGCGGCAGGGGGGTTCGAAAAACTGTTTTTT. This gives the protein CASSLAAGGFEKLFF. V and J are TRBV5-1 and TRBJ1-4; 7 bases map to TRBD1. V shed 0 bases, J shed 8 bases, and the junction held 7 bases outside the gene matches. Germline V gene lookup returns CDR1 SGHRS and CDR2 YFSETQ. This CDR3 is 15 amino acids long.

The chain links TRBV7-9 to TRBJ1-2; 7 bases line up with TRBD1. Trimming cost V 7 bases and J 6 bases; bases outside gene matches: 11. This CDR3 comprises 14 residues. CDR1 and CDR2 (germline): SEHNR, FQNEAQ (reference sequence). The CDR3 sequence: CASKTGFRGDGYTF. The DNA for the CDR3 is TGTGCCAGCAAAACCGGCTTCAGGGGGGATGGCTACACCTTC.

This clonotype came up a few times. This CDR3 is missing its conserved last phenylalanine or tryptophan, likely due to a read error. The limits of the CDR3 on the DNA are not certain, so only TCRdb's listed CDR3 is given. The chain couples TRBV2 to TRBJ2-1. A total of 8 residues make up the CDR3, ends included. CDR1 and CDR2 from the germline V gene are SNHLY and FYNNEI. This CDR3 reads CASSERPI.

This clonotype was seen ten or more times. V is TRBV29-1 and J is TRBJ2-3; D unresolved. The CDR3 is 9 residues long. Germline CDR1 and CDR2: SQVTM and ANQGSEA. V was clipped by 7 bases and J by 1 base, with 0 bases between them. CDR3: CSGTDTQYF. CDR3 coding DNA: TGCAGCGGCACAGATACGCAGTATTTT.

The rearrangement links TRBV2 to TRBJ2-3, with 9 bases that match TRBD2. The CDR3 sequence is 16 residues long. The V segment lost 4 bases and the J segment 6 bases; nucleotides outside the gene matches: 11. Germline V lookup: CDR1 SNHLY, CDR2 FYNNEI. The CDR3 bases are TGTGCCAGCAGTGCTGCGGGAGGGCCGGATAAGGATACGCAGTATTTT. Translated: CASSAAGGPDKDTQYF.

This clonotype was seen a few times. V is TRBV6-1 and J is TRBJ1-2, with 8 bases aligning to TRBD1. This CDR3 spans 14 amino acids. The V gene's germline CDR1 is MNHNS and CDR2 SASEGT. V lost 4 bases and J lost 4; bases outside the gene matches: 5. The CDR3 sequence: CASSVYRGFYGYTF. The CDR3 DNA reads as TGTGCCAGCAGTGTCTACAGGGGGTTCTATGGCTACACCTTC.

The CDR3 here is CASSPGPPNTGELFF. CDR3 nucleotide sequence: TGTGCCAGCTCACCAGGGCCACCGAACACCGGGGAGCTGTTTTTT. The rearrangement links TRBV18 to TRBJ2-2, with unresolved D. Germline CDR1 is KGHSH and CDR2 is LQKENI. Between the trimmed V and J ends, which lost 2 bases and 0 bases, there was a span of 7 bases. This CDR3 is built from 15 residues.

The chain is built from TRBV6-5 and TRBJ1-3; D gene uncertain. Germline loops: CDR1 MNHEY, CDR2 SVGAGI. The V end lost 8 bases, the J end lost 6 bases, and 8 bases lay between the germline ends. The CDR3 has 11 amino acids. DNA for the CDR3: TGTGCCAGCCAGGCAGAAAACACCATATATTTT. Translating gives CASQAENTIYF.

The CDR3, as DNA: TGTGCCAGCAGTTACTCGATGGGCTATTCCTACGAGCAGTACTTC. Protein sequence: CASSYSMGYSYEQYF. The chain links TRBV6-5 to TRBJ2-7, with no clear D. Germline V gives CDR1 MNHEY, CDR2 SVGAGI. This CDR3 region has 15 residues. The ends were cut back, 0 bases at V and 1 base at J, with 10 bases in the middle.

The genes are TRBV3-1 and TRBJ2-7; D is ambiguous. The CDR3 is 13 residues long. V lost 1 base and J lost 2, with 6 bases in between. The germline CDR1 and CDR2 sequences are LGHDT and YNNKEL (reference sequence). CDR3 DNA sequence: TGTGCCAGCAGCCAAGTGCAGACCTACGAGCAGTACTTC. It encodes CASSQVQTYEQYF.

The chain links TRBV7-9 to TRBJ1-5; 7 nucleotides match TRBD1. CDR3 length: 14 residues. V lost 4 bases, J lost 5 bases, and 5 bases stayed unmatched. The germline V gene encodes CDR1 SEHNR and CDR2 FQNEAQ (reference sequence). Here the CDR3 DNA reads TGTGCCAGCAGCTCTAAGGGGGCGGATCAGCCCCAGCATTTT. Its translation: CASSSKGADQPQHF.

The chain carries TRBV4-1 and TRBJ2-2; no firm D call. CDR1 is MGHRA and CDR2 is YSYEKL in the germline V gene. V lost 5 bases and J lost 0, with 13 bases in between. CDR3 length: 16 amino acids. For the CDR3, the DNA is TGCGCCAGCAGCGAAAAGGGATATGCGAACACCGGGGAGCTGTTTTTT. Translation: CASSEKGYANTGELFF.

This clonotype was seen only a few times. V is TRBV20-1 and J is TRBJ2-1; 13 bases match TRBD2. Germline V lookup: CDR1 DFQATT, CDR2 SNEGSKA (reference sequence). The trim removed 6 bases at V and 6 bases at J, leaving 8 bases unmatched. The CDR3 is 15 residues long. CDR3 amino acids: CSAARLAGGLNEQFF. As DNA, the CDR3 is TGCAGTGCCGCACGACTAGCGGGAGGTCTCAATGAGCAGTTCTTC.

This rearrangement joins TRBV5-1 to TRBJ1-1; D not resolved. Germline loops: CDR1 SGHRS, CDR2 YFSETQ. Between the trimmed V and J ends, which lost 4 bases and 0 bases, there was a span of 10 bases. The CDR3 consists of 14 residues. CDR3 in DNA: TGCGCCAGCAGCCGGACGGGAATGAACACTGAAGCTTTCTTT. Amino acid sequence: CASSRTGMNTEAFF. Combining the CDR3 with reference TRBV5-1 and TRBJ1-1 gives the whole variable domain KAGVTQTPRYLIKTRGQQVTLSCSPISGHRSVSWYQQTPGQGLQFLFEYFSETQRNKGNFPGRFSGRQFSNSRSEMNVSTLELGDSALYLCASSRTGMNTEAFFGQGTRLTVV.

This clonotype was observed a handful of times. The V gene is TRBV6-5, the J gene TRBJ1-2, with D possibly being TRBD1 (5 bases). The germline V gene has CDR1 MNHEY and CDR2 SVGAGI. V lost 0 bases, J lost 4 bases, and 12 bases lay in between. CDR3 length equals 15 residues. The CDR3 protein is CASSYSQGVAYGYTF. The DNA for the CDR3 is TGTGCCAGCAGTTACTCTCAGGGAGTGGCCTATGGCTACACCTTC.

This chain joins TRBV18 and TRBJ2-1, with D unclear. Germline-derived CDR1 and CDR2 are KGHSH and LQKENI. The CDR3 sequence is 14 residues long. The V end was cut by 0 bases, the J end by 3 bases, with 6 bases between. The CDR3 sequence is CASSPPPLYNEQFF. The CDR3 DNA follows: TGTGCCAGCTCACCACCCCCTCTCTACAATGAGCAGTTCTTC.

The CDR3 region has the DNA TGTGCCAGCAGCCCGCAGGGGTTCTGGGCAGATACGCAGTATTTT. It yields the protein CASSPQGFWADTQYF. The V gene is TRBV7-2, the J gene TRBJ2-3; weak D call: TRBD1 (6 bases). Deletions cut 5 bases from V and 4 bases from J, with 16 bases between. Germline V gene lookup returns CDR1 SGHTA and CDR2 FQGNSA. The CDR3 sequence is 15 residues long.

V gene TRBV6-5 combines with J gene TRBJ2-7; D might be TRBD1 (6 bases). The V gene lost 0 bases and the J gene lost 3 bases, with 9 bases spanning the gap. The CDR3 runs 14 residues. Germline V gene sequence: CDR1 MNHEY, CDR2 SVGAGI. CDR3 protein: CASSYSNRDYEQYF. In nucleotides, the CDR3 is TGTGCCAGCAGTTACTCGAACAGGGACTACGAGCAGTACTTC.

The chain joins TRBV7-2 to TRBJ1-5; TRBD1 agrees at 7 bases. Trimming took 4 bases from V and 4 from J; bases not matched to a gene: 10. CDR3 size: 16 residues. Germline assignment: CDR1 SGHTA and CDR2 FQGNSA. In DNA form, the CDR3 reads TGTGCCAGCAGCTCTGAGATCGGACAGGTTAATCAGCCCCAGCATTTT. Translated, it gives CASSSEIGQVNQPQHF.

The rearrangement uses TRBV18 and TRBJ2-2; D is perhaps TRBD1 (6 bases). The CDR3 has 12 amino acids. Trimming shortened V by 5 bases and J by 10 bases, and 11 bases separated the two germline ends. The germline V gene has CDR1 KGHSH and CDR2 LQKENI. In DNA, the CDR3 is TGTGCCAGCTCATCGGACAGCCCGGAGCTGTTTTTT. Translating gives CASSSDSPELFF. Full variable domain (rest looked up from reference TRBV18 and TRBJ2-2): NAGVMQNPRHLVRRRGQEARLRCSPMKGHSHVYWYRQLPEEGLKFMVYLQKENIIDESGMPKERFSAEFPKEGPSILRIQQVVRGDSAAYFCASSSDSPELFFGEGSRLTVL.

V is TRBV6-5 and J is TRBJ2-7; the match to TRBD1 covers 7 bases. J was trimmed by 6 bases and V by 4 bases; bases with no gene match: 9. This CDR3 has 14 amino acids. Germline-derived CDR1 and CDR2 are MNHEY and SVGAGI. In DNA form, the CDR3 reads TGTGCCAGCAGTTTCCAGACAGGGAGCGGCGAGCAGTACTTC. Residues: CASSFQTGSGEQYF.

The chain has TRBV7-9 and TRBJ1-4; unclear D gene. The CDR3 covers 15 residues. The V gene lost 5 bases and the J gene lost 4 bases, with 14 bases spanning the gap. The germline V gene encodes CDR1 SEHNR and CDR2 FQNEAQ (reference sequence). This CDR3 is CASSPGRKNNEKLFF. In DNA form, the CDR3 reads TGTGCCAGCAGCCCCGGGCGGAAAAATAATGAAAAACTGTTTTTT.

This clonotype was seen a handful of times. V gene TRBV6-5 combines with J gene TRBJ1-2; tentative D call: TRBD1 (6 bases). V was trimmed by 0 bases and J by 3 bases, leaving 11 bases between them. The CDR3 runs to 15 residues. Per germline, CDR1 MNHEY and CDR2 SVGAGI. The CDR3 loop is CASSYSADRYYGYTF. Here the CDR3 DNA reads TGTGCCAGCAGTTACTCAGCCGACAGGTACTATGGCTACACCTTC.

This clonotype appeared a few times. This chain links TRBV20-1 with TRBJ1-2; maybe TRBD1 (5 bases). V dropped 6 bases and J dropped 8 bases, with 19 bases sitting between them. The CDR3 length is 13 residues. Germline CDR1 and CDR2: DFQATT and SNEGSKA (reference sequence). DNA for the CDR3: TGCAGTGCAGAGATGGGGGGTTTCGTGGGCTACACCTTC. It yields the protein CSAEMGGFVGYTF.

In this sample, this clonotype turned up a few times. The gene calls are TRBV28 and TRBJ1-5; the D is unclear. The ends were cut back, 7 bases at V and 4 bases at J, with 17 bases in the middle. CDR1 is MDHEN, CDR2 SYDVKM, per germline. CDR3 size: 15 residues. CDR3 nucleotide sequence: TGTGCCAGCACCCAGACATACCTCGGAAATCAGCCCCAGCATTTT. It specifies CASTQTYLGNQPQHF.

The gene calls are TRBV11-2 and TRBJ2-1; possible D gene TRBD2, 7 bases. There are 16 residues in the CDR3. V gave up 5 bases and J gave up 7 bases, with 21 bases separating them. Germline loops: CDR1 SGHAT, CDR2 FQNNGV. CDR3 bases: TGTGCCAGCAGCATAAGGGGGGAGGGCCTGTGGAATGAGCAGTTCTTC. Its translation: CASSIRGEGLWNEQFF.

V and J are TRBV6-1 and TRBJ2-5, with 13 positions matching TRBD2. J lost 5 bases, V lost 6 bases, and 9 bases had no gene match. There are 16 residues in the CDR3. Germline CDR1 reads MNHNS; CDR2 reads SASEGT. For the CDR3, the DNA is TGTGCCAGCAGCCACTGGACTAGCGGGGGTGAGGAGACCCAGTACTTC. It specifies CASSHWTSGGEETQYF.